The 31 T cell receptor beta chains given below trace back to one sample, sequenced in a study of blood T cell repertoires in COVID-19. Method: immunoSEQ multiplex PCR; TCRdb's copy keeps in-frame clones and lacks some. The table records 360,000 or so clones, around 91% of them present only once. Sequenced material: peripheral blood. Receptor source: a man aged 18-30 years with active or convalescent COVID-19.

This clone has a single count. The rearrangement joins TRBV29-1 to TRBJ1-4; TRBD1 aligns across 9 bases. Germline V lookup: CDR1 SQVTM, CDR2 ANQGSEA. Trimming cost V 5 bases and J 8 bases; bases outside gene matches: 6. The CDR3 is made up of 13 amino acids. The CDR3 loop reads CSVLTGGDEKLFF. The CDR3 region has the DNA TGCAGCGTTCTGACAGGGGGAGACGAAAAACTGTTTTTT.

The genes are TRBV5-3 and TRBJ1-2; unclear D gene. TRBV5-3 is assigned to the ORF class and has an uncertain function. The CDR3 contains 20 residues. The germline V and J ends were trimmed by 0 bases and 6 bases, with 30 bases remaining between them. CDR3 in amino acids: CARSLVAGRYMPPIIDGYTF. The CDR3 coding sequence is TGTGCCAGAAGCTTGGTGGCAGGCCGTTATATGCCCCCGATTATTGATGGCTACACCTTC.

This sequence joins TRBV27 and TRBJ1-2; the match to TRBD1 covers 10 bases. V was clipped by 0 bases and J by 4 bases; unmatched bases: 2. The germline V gene encodes CDR1 MNHEY and CDR2 SMNVEV (reference sequence). The CDR3 is 15 residues long. The CDR3 here is CASSLSGQGSYGYTF. The CDR3 bases are TGTGCCAGCAGTTTATCGGGACAGGGGTCCTATGGCTACACCTTC.

The chain links TRBV5-1 to TRBJ1-4, with a possible D match to TRBD1 (5 bases). V dropped 4 bases and J dropped 3 bases, with 19 bases sitting between them. This CDR3 region has 17 residues. From germline, CDR1 is SGHRS and CDR2 YFSETQ. CDR3 loop: CASSVVRSGGANEKLFF. DNA of the CDR3: TGCGCCAGCAGCGTAGTTAGGTCCGGAGGGGCTAATGAAAAACTGTTTTTT. The complete variable domain, with remaining parts taken from reference TRBV5-1 and TRBJ1-4, reads KAGVTQTPRYLIKTRGQQVTLSCSPISGHRSVSWYQQTPGQGLQFLFEYFSETQRNKGNFPGRFSGRQFSNSRSEMNVSTLELGDSALYLCASSVVRSGGANEKLFFGSGTQLSVL.

The V call is TRBV11-1, the J call TRBJ1-1, with a tentative D call TRBD1 (6 bases). The CDR3 is 13 amino acids. V was shortened by 5 bases and J by 4 bases, with 11 bases between the two germline ends. Germline V CDR1 and CDR2: SGHAT, FQDESV (reference sequence). CDR3 amino acids: CASSTRQATEAFF. In DNA form, the CDR3 reads TGTGCCAGCAGCACTCGACAGGCCACTGAAGCTTTCTTT. Full variable domain (remainder filled in from reference TRBV11-1 and TRBJ1-1): EAEVAQSPRYKITEKSQAVAFWCDPISGHATLYWYRQILGQGPELLVQFQDESVVDDSQLPKDRFSAERLKGVDSTLKIQPAELGDSAMYLCASSTRQATEAFFGQGTRLTVV.

The V and J genes are TRBV24-1 and TRBJ2-1; D possibly corresponds to TRBD2 (6 bases). The V and J ends lost 4 bases and 0 bases respectively, with 6 bases between them. This CDR3 has 14 residues. Per germline, CDR1 KGHDR and CDR2 SFDVKD. The CDR3 here is CATSETSSYNEQFF. CDR3 bases: TGTGCCACCAGTGAGACTAGCTCCTACAATGAGCAGTTCTTC.

This chain connects TRBV4-3 to TRBJ2-3, with 12 nucleotides matching TRBD1. From germline, CDR1 is LGHNA and CDR2 YSLEER. The CDR3 extends over 16 amino acids. Trimming removed 3 bases from V and 4 bases from J; junction bases left unmatched: 5. CDR3 residues: CASSQGQGARPDTQYF. DNA for the CDR3: TGCGCCAGCAGCCAGGGACAGGGGGCGCGTCCAGATACGCAGTATTTT.

The chain recombines TRBV27 with TRBJ1-1; 7 positions agree with TRBD1. This CDR3 comprises 16 residues. Trimming removed 2 bases from V and 6 bases from J; junction bases left unmatched: 12. CDR1 and CDR2 (germline): MNHEY, SMNVEV (reference sequence). CDR3 protein: CASSLATLTGDAEAFF. The CDR3, as DNA: TGTGCCAGCAGTTTAGCGACCCTCACAGGGGACGCTGAAGCTTTCTTT.

The V gene is TRBV18, the J gene TRBJ1-4, with TRBD1 matching over 10 bases. CDR1 is KGHSH, CDR2 LQKENI, per germline. Losses at the gene ends were 6 bases for V and 8 bases for J; bases not matched to a gene: 3. This CDR3 spans 13 amino acids. CDR3 residues: CASSPGQGEKLFF. As DNA, the CDR3 is TGTGCCAGCTCTCCGGGACAGGGGGAAAAACTGTTTTTT.

The rearrangement joins TRBV3-1 (or the pseudogene TRBV3-2) to TRBJ2-3; D is possibly TRBD1 (6 bases). CDR1 is LGHDT and CDR2 is YNNKEL in the germline V gene (reference sequence). This CDR3 region has 14 residues. V was shortened by 4 bases and J by 5 bases, with 13 bases between the two germline ends. CDR3 bases: TGTGCCAGCAGCCGAAACGGACAGAAAGATACGCAGTATTTT. Translation: CASSRNGQKDTQYF.

The chain links TRBV10-1 to TRBJ2-7; perhaps TRBD2 as D (6 bases). This CDR3 spans 14 amino acids. Trimming took off 6 bases at V and 2 bases at J, with 14 bases between the two ends. Germline CDR1 and CDR2: WNHNN and SYGVQD (reference sequence). The CDR3: CASSPEEGTYEQYF. CDR3 nucleotides: TGCGCCAGCAGCCCTGAGGAGGGCACCTACGAGCAGTACTTC.

The count of this clone is one. V gene TRBV19 combines with J gene TRBJ2-3; 11 bases agree with TRBD2. Germline lookup yields CDR1 LNHDA and CDR2 SQIVND (reference sequence). V trimming: 4 bases; J trimming: 2 bases; junction bases outside the gene matches: 2. The CDR3 loop spans 15 amino acids. CDR3 sequence (DNA): TGTGCCAGTAGTACACTAGCGGGGGTCACAGATACGCAGTATTTT. Amino acid sequence: CASSTLAGVTDTQYF.

The chain employs TRBV11-2 and TRBJ2-1, with 8 bases matching TRBD2. The CDR3 is 14 amino acids. Germline trimming cut 3 bases from V and 6 bases from J; bases unmatched to any gene: 4. Germline V CDR1 and CDR2: SGHAT, FQNNGV. The CDR3 protein is CASSFRLAGNEQFF. The CDR3 DNA reads TGTGCCAGCAGCTTTAGGCTAGCGGGCAATGAGCAGTTCTTC.

This clone was seen more than once but under ten times. Other DNA sequences within the sample encode an identical CDR3. The V call is TRBV27, the J call TRBJ1-2; 7 bases match TRBD1. After removal of 5 bases from V and 2 bases from J, the junction contained 2 bases not matched to a gene. Germline CDR1 and CDR2: MNHEY and SMNVEV (reference sequence). The CDR3 length is 13 residues. CDR3 sequence (DNA): TGTGCCAGCAGTCTACAGGGGAACTATGGCTACACCTTC. Translating gives CASSLQGNYGYTF.

J is TRBJ1-6 and V is TRBV9; a weak D match, TRBD1 (6 bases). The CDR3 sequence is 16 residues long. V dropped 0 bases and J dropped 6 bases, with 13 bases sitting between them. Germline-derived CDR1 and CDR2 are SGDLS and YYNGEE. The CDR3 nucleotides read TGTGCCAGCAGCGTAGGGGCAGGGGCCATTAATTCACCCCTCCACTTT. It yields the protein CASSVGAGAINSPLHF.

This clone was detected a few times. The chain joins TRBV7-3 to TRBJ2-3; TRBD1 agrees at 9 bases. The trim removed 3 bases at V and 3 bases at J, leaving 1 base unmatched. The CDR3 totals 14 residues. Germline V gives CDR1 SGHTA, CDR2 FQGTGA. CDR3 DNA: TGTGCCAGCAGCTTCGGGACAGGGACAGATACGCAGTATTTT. Encoded protein: CASSFGTGTDTQYF.

The chain carries TRBV24-1 and TRBJ2-1; TRBD2 matches 10 bases. The V gene's germline CDR1 is KGHDR and CDR2 SFDVKD. The CDR3 is 16 amino acids. The junction had 7 bases not matched to a gene; V was cut back by 3 bases and J by 6 bases. CDR3 in DNA: TGTGCCACCAGTGATCCCAGCGGGAGGGCCCCCAATGAGCAGTTCTTC. It translates to CATSDPSGRAPNEQFF.

This clone was recorded once. The chain joins TRBV10-1 to TRBJ1-3, with D maybe TRBD1 (6 bases). Germline V gene sequence: CDR1 WNHNN, CDR2 SYGVQD (reference sequence). Trimming shortened V by 3 bases and J by 0 bases, and 12 bases separated the two germline ends. This CDR3 contains 16 residues. In DNA, the CDR3 is TGCGCCAGCAGTGAATTGGGCAGGGGCTCTGGAAACACCATATATTTT. Translated, it gives CASSELGRGSGNTIYF.

The J gene is TRBJ1-6, the V gene TRBV4-1, with D possibly matching TRBD1 (6 bases). The CDR3 has 16 amino acids. Trimming shortened V by 1 base and J by 7 bases, and 14 bases separated the two germline ends. Germline CDR1 reads MGHRA; CDR2 reads YSYEKL. The CDR3 protein is CASSQGTGQSNSPLHF. The CDR3 nucleotides read TGCGCCAGCAGCCAAGGAACAGGGCAGAGCAATTCACCCCTCCACTTT.

This chain joins TRBV18 and TRBJ1-3; D remains unclear. The CDR3 length is 14 residues. Germline CDR1 KGHSH, CDR2 LQKENI. V was pared by 2 bases and J by 0 bases, with 5 bases between. CDR3 sequence: CASSPTGSGNTIYF. The CDR3 coding sequence is TGTGCCAGCTCACCAACGGGCTCTGGAAACACCATATATTTT.

The J gene is TRBJ1-1, the V gene TRBV28; D perhaps matches TRBD1 (5 bases). The CDR3 extends over 13 amino acids. In germline, CDR1 is MDHEN, CDR2 SYDVKM. Trimming removed 7 bases from V and 1 base from J, with 10 bases in between. CDR3 bases: TGTGCCAGCACGGGGCGGGGGAACACTGAAGCTTTCTTT. It translates to CASTGRGNTEAFF.

The chain uses TRBV7-2 and TRBJ2-7, with TRBD1 matching over 8 bases. V gave up 5 bases and J gave up 3 bases; unmatched junction bases: 3. This CDR3 is 13 amino acids long. Germline lookup yields CDR1 SGHTA and CDR2 FQGNSA. The DNA for the CDR3 is TGTGCCAGCAGCACCACAGGGGGCTACGAGCAGTACTTC. Its translation is CASSTTGGYEQYF.

This clone was picked up a small number of times. The sample contains more than one DNA sequence encoding this CDR3. The V and J genes are TRBV20-1 and TRBJ1-4; 8 bases align to TRBD1. V lost 3 bases, J lost 1 base, and 4 bases stayed unmatched. This CDR3 is built from 15 residues. Germline CDR1 DFQATT, CDR2 SNEGSKA (reference sequence). The DNA for the CDR3 is TGCAGTGCTAGTTACAGGGGGGTAACTAATGAAAAACTGTTTTTT. It specifies CSASYRGVTNEKLFF.

This rearrangement joins TRBV29-1 to TRBJ2-2; 7 positions match TRBD2. Germline V gene data show CDR1 as SQVTM and CDR2 as ANQGSEA. CDR3 length: 16 residues. V was pared by 0 bases and J by 4 bases, with 8 bases of the junction left unmatched. CDR3 loop: CSVEDREAGVTGELFF. Written as DNA, the CDR3 is TGCAGCGTTGAAGATCGGGAGGCGGGAGTCACCGGGGAGCTGTTTTTT.

J is TRBJ1-5 and V is TRBV4-3, with D possibly being TRBD1 (6 bases). The germline CDR1 and CDR2 sequences are LGHNA and YSLEER. Trimming removed 0 bases from V and 2 bases from J, with 11 bases in between. CDR3 length: 16 residues. The CDR3 bases are TGCGCCAGCAGCCAAGATAGATCAGGGGGCAATCAGCCCCAGCATTTT. Translated, it gives CASSQDRSGGNQPQHF.

V usage is TRBV2 and J usage is TRBJ1-3; 8 positions agree with TRBD1. CDR1 is SNHLY and CDR2 is FYNNEI in the germline V gene. The J segment lost 0 bases and the V segment lost 5 bases, leaving 6 bases of the junction unmatched. The CDR3 spans 16 residues. CDR3 amino acids: CASSLGQGGSGNTIYF. The DNA of the CDR3 is TGTGCCAGCAGTCTTGGACAGGGTGGCTCTGGAAACACCATATATTTT.

The rearrangement joins TRBV6-2 or TRBV6-3 to TRBJ2-3, with TRBD2 identical over 9 bases. The CDR3 contains 16 residues. Germline trimming cut 0 bases from V and 6 bases from J; bases unmatched to any gene: 7. The germline V gene has CDR1 MNHEY and CDR2 SVGEGT. For the CDR3, the DNA is TGTGCCAGCAGTTACTCCGGCGGGGGGGGTAGGGATACGCAGTATTTT. Translation: CASSYSGGGGRDTQYF.

The chain recombines TRBV9 with TRBJ1-2; D possibly corresponds to TRBD1 (6 bases). The CDR3 sequence is 16 residues long. Trimming left V 0 bases short and J 1 base short, with 13 bases between. CDR1 is SGDLS and CDR2 is YYNGEE in the germline V gene. In DNA, the CDR3 is TGTGCCAGCAGCGTAGACGCGGGGGCGGTTAACTATGGCTACACCTTC. Encoded protein: CASSVDAGAVNYGYTF.

This chain connects TRBV7-3 to TRBJ2-2, with TRBD2 identical over 8 bases. Per the germline V gene, CDR1 is SGHTA and CDR2 is FQGTGA. This CDR3 has 14 residues. V shed 5 bases and J 4 bases; nucleotides not matched to a gene: 3. This CDR3 is CASSRGGPTGELFF. DNA of the CDR3: TGTGCCAGCAGCCGGGGGGGCCCCACCGGGGAGCTGTTTTTT.

This chain links TRBV4-2 with TRBJ2-5; D possibly corresponds to TRBD2 (6 bases). This CDR3 is built from 15 residues. The V end was cut by 1 base, the J end by 0 bases, with 9 bases between. Germline CDR1 LGHNA, CDR2 YNFKEQ. The DNA of the CDR3 is TGTGCCAGCAGCCAAGGACGGGGGTACCAAGAGACCCAGTACTTC. Protein sequence: CASSQGRGYQETQYF.

The chain links TRBV6-4 to TRBJ2-2, with TRBD2 matching over 8 bases. This CDR3 region has 16 residues. The germline CDR1 and CDR2 sequences are MRHNA and SNTAGT. V was pared by 5 bases and J by 5 bases, with 10 bases of the junction left unmatched. The CDR3 spells CASSKTAGVRTGELFF. CDR3 DNA sequence: TGTGCCAGCAGTAAGACAGCGGGAGTCAGAACCGGGGAGCTGTTTTTT.